A selection of T cell receptor beta chains follows, all from one sample in a study of blood T cell repertoires in COVID-19. Profiled with immunoSEQ multiplex PCR; TCRdb holds only in-frame clones, not every one. This table has just over 70,000 clones, around nine tenths appearing once. The specimen was peripheral blood. These receptors were obtained from a human donor in a cohort sampled during active COVID-19. The CDR3 runs from the conserved cysteine through the conserved F or W. A D gene is named only where the DNA matches it firmly. The size entry is marked missing in some rows and otherwise reads once, few, many or a size class.

>TRBV11-2|NA|TRBJ2-2|NA
CASSSSGIKLNTGELFF
TGTGCCAGCAGCTCCTCGGGGATTAAACTGAACACCGGGGAGCTGTTTTTT
>TRBV29-1|NA|TRBJ1-1|NA
CSAGVTEAFF
TGCAGCGCAGGGGTAACTGAAGCTTTCTTT
>TRBV5-1|NA|TRBJ1-1|NA
CASNDDRGLNTEAFF
TGCGCCAGCAATGATGACCGAGGGCTGAACACTGAAGCTTTCTTT
>TRBV2|TRBD2|TRBJ2-5|NA
CASSDQPAGQETQYF
TGTGCCAGCAGTGACCAGCCAGCGGGGCAAGAGACCCAGTACTTC
>TRBV10-2|TRBD1|TRBJ1-2|NA
CASSGTGSGYTF
TGCGCCAGCAGTGGGACAGGGAGCGGCTACACCTTC
>TRBV7-8|NA|TRBJ1-6|NA
CASSSSLGSSYNSPLHF
TGTGCCAGCAGCTCAAGTCTGGGGAGCTCCTATAATTCACCCCTCCACTTT
>TRBV5-4|TRBD1|TRBJ2-1|NA
CASSSAGQVSYNEQFF
TGTGCCAGCAGCTCCGCAGGACAGGTCTCCTACAATGAGCAGTTCTTC
>TRBV27|TRBD2|TRBJ2-1|NA
CASSPSGGPFYNEQFF
TGTGCCAGCAGCCCTAGCGGGGGCCCCTTCTACAATGAGCAGTTCTTC
>TRBV7-3|NA|TRBJ1-1|few
CASSPAGGTEAFF
TGTGCCAGCAGCCCCGCGGGGGGCACTGAAGCTTTCTTT
>TRBV24-1|TRBD1|TRBJ1-1|NA
CATSDLWTGEAFF
TGTGCCACCAGTGATTTATGGACAGGTGAAGCTTTCTTT
>TRBV29-1|NA|TRBJ1-2|NA
CSVVQGYYGYTF
TGCAGCGTTGTCCAGGGTTACTATGGCTACACCTTC
>TRBV5-1|NA|TRBJ1-2|NA
CASSLGAETSYGYTF
TGCGCCAGCAGCTTGGGGGCCGAGACGAGCTATGGCTACACCTTC
>TRBV19|NA|TRBJ1-4|NA
CASSIMRLEKLFF
TGTGCCAGTAGTATTATGCGCCTCGAAAAACTGTTTTTT
>TRBV29-1|NA|TRBJ1-1|once
CSVITFRANTEAFF
TGCAGCGTTATCACTTTCAGGGCAAACACTGAAGCTTTCTTT
>TRBV30|TRBD1|TRBJ1-2|NA
CAWSTGTGDYGYTF
TGTGCCTGGAGTACCGGGACAGGGGACTATGGCTACACCTTC
>TRBV5-1|TRBD2|TRBJ2-3|NA
CASSLDPSGGADTQYF
TGCGCCAGCAGCTTGGACCCTAGCGGGGGGGCAGATACGCAGTATTTT
>TRBV15|NA|TRBJ2-7|few
CATSWRIAYEQYF
TGTGCCACCAGCTGGCGGATTGCCTACGAGCAGTACTTC
>TRBV9|TRBD2|TRBJ2-7|NA
CASSFGTSPYEQYF
TGTGCCAGCAGCTTCGGGACTAGCCCCTACGAGCAGTACTTC
>TRBV19|TRBD1|TRBJ1-5|NA
CASSIRGRNQPQHF
TGTGCCAGTAGTATCAGGGGGCGTAATCAGCCCCAGCATTTT
>TRBV6-6|TRBD1|TRBJ2-7|NA
CASSSDRVYEQYF
TGTGCCAGCAGTTCGGACAGGGTCTACGAGCAGTACTTC
>TRBV11-2|TRBD1|TRBJ1-5|NA
CASSFGQGGDQPQHF
TGTGCCAGCAGCTTCGGACAGGGGGGGGATCAGCCCCAGCATTTT
>TRBV9|TRBD1|TRBJ1-1|NA
CASSAHGGDRSSEAFF
TGTGCCAGCAGCGCCCACGGGGGGGACAGATCCAGTGAAGCTTTCTTT
>TRBV27|NA|TRBJ2-6|NA
CASSSTDSGANVLTF
TGTGCCAGCAGTTCCACAGATTCGGGGGCCAACGTCCTGACTTTC
>TRBV11-2|NA|TRBJ1-1|NA
CASSLGTVTEAFF
TGTGCCAGCAGCTTAGGGACAGTCACTGAAGCTTTCTTT
>TRBV10-3|TRBD1|TRBJ1-6|NA
CAISQGTGSNYNSPLHF
TGTGCCATCAGTCAAGGGACAGGGTCGAACTATAATTCACCCCTCCACTTT
>TRBV6-5|NA|TRBJ1-1|NA
CASHAGGLEAFF
TGTGCCAGCCACGCGGGGGGTTTAGAAGCTTTCTTT
>TRBV18|TRBD2|TRBJ2-2|NA
CASSPGTSYTGELFF
TGTGCCAGCTCTCCAGGGACTAGCTACACCGGGGAGCTGTTTTTT
>TRBV6-5|NA|TRBJ1-2|once
CASRDSLNYGYTF
TGTGCCAGCAGGGACAGCTTGAACTATGGCTACACCTTC
>TRBV6-5|TRBD1|TRBJ1-1|NA
CASSRPGGRTEAFF
TGTGCCAGCAGTAGGCCAGGGGGCCGAACTGAAGCTTTCTTT
>TRBV9|TRBD1|TRBJ1-2|NA
CASSQTGGVNYGYTF
TGTGCCAGCAGCCAGACAGGGGGAGTTAACTATGGCTACACCTTC
>TRBV19|NA|TRBJ1-1|NA
CASSLNRDSGNTEAFF
TGTGCCAGTAGTCTAAACCGGGACTCCGGGAACACTGAAGCTTTCTTT
>TRBV15|TRBD1|TRBJ2-7|NA
CATSRDRDSIYEQYF
TGTGCCACCAGCAGAGACCGGGACAGTATCTACGAGCAGTACTTC
>TRBV7-9|TRBD1|TRBJ2-7|once
CASSYLTGGSYEQYF
TGTGCCAGCAGTTATTTGACAGGGGGATCCTACGAGCAGTACTTC
>TRBV29-1|TRBD2|TRBJ2-7|NA
CRGLAGGTQGEQYF
TGCCGCGGGCTAGCGGGGGGGACCCAGGGGGAGCAGTACTTC
>TRBV11-2|TRBD1|TRBJ2-7|NA
CASSSSPPGTGPYEQYF
TGTGCCAGCAGCTCCTCTCCTCCCGGGACAGGGCCCTACGAGCAGTACTTC
>TRBV7-8|TRBD1|TRBJ2-7|NA
CASSPRTGRDEQYF
TGTGCCAGCAGCCCTCGGACAGGGCGCGACGAGCAGTACTTC
>TRBV30|NA|TRBJ1-4|few
CAWSGVEKLFF
TGTGCCTGGAGTGGAGTTGAAAAACTGTTTTTT
>TRBV6-5|NA|TRBJ2-7|NA
CASSYSRVGPYEQYF
TGTGCCAGCAGTTACTCTAGGGTGGGGCCCTACGAGCAGTACTTC
>TRBV11-1|NA|TRBJ2-5|NA
CASSLRHQETQYF
TGTGCCAGCAGCTTGCGACATCAAGAGACCCAGTACTTC
>TRBV27|NA|TRBJ1-5|NA
CASSPGADSNQPQHF
TGTGCCAGCAGTCCCGGAGCAGACAGCAATCAGCCCCAGCATTTT